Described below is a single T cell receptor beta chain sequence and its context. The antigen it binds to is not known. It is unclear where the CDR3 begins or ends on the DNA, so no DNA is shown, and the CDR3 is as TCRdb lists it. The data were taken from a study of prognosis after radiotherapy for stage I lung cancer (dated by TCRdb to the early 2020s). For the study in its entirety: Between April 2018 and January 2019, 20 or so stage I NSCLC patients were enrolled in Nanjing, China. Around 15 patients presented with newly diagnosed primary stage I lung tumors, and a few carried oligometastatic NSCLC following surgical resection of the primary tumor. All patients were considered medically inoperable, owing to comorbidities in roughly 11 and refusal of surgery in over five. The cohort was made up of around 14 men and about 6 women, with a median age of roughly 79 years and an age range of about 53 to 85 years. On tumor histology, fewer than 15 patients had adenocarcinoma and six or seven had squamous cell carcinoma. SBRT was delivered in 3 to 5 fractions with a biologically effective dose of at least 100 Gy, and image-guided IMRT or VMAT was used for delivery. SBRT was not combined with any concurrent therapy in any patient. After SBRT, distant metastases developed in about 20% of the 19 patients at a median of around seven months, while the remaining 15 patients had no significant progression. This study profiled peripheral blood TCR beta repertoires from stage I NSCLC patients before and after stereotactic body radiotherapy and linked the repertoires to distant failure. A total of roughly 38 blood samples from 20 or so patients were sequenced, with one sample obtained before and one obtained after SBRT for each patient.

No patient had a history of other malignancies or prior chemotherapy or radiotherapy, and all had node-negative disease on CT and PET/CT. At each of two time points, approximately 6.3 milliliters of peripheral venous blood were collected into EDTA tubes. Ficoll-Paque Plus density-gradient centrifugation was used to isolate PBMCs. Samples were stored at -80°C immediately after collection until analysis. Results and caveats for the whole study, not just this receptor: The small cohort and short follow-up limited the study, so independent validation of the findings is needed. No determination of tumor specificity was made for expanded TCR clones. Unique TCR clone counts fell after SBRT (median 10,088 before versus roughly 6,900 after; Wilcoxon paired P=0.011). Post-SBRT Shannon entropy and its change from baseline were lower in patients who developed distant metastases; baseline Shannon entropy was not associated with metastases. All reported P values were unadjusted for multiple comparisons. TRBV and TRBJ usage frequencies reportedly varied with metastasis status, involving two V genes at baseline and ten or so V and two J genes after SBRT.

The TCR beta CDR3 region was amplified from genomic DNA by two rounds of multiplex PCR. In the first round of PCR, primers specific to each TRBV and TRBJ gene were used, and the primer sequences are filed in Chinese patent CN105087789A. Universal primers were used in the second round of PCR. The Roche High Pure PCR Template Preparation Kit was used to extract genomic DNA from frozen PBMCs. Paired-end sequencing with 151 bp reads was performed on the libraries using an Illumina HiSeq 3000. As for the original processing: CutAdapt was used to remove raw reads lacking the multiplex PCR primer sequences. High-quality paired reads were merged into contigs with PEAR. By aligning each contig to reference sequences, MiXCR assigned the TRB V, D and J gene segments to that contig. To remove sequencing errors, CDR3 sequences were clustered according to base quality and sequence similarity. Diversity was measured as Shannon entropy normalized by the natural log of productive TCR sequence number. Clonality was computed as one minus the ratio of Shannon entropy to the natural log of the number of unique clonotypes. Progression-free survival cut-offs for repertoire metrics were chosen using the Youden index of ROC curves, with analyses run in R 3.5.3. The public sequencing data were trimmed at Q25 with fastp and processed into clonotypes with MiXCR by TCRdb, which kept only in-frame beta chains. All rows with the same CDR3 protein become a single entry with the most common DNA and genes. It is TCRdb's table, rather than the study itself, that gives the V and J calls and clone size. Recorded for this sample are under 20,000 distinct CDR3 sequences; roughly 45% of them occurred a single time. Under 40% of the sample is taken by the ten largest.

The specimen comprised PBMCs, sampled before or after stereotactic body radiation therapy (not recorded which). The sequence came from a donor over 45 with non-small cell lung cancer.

The CDR3 protein sequence reads: CASSEIVGLGSPLDF. The rearrangement joined TRBV6-2 or TRBV6-3 to TRBJ1-6. According to the germline V gene, CDR1 reads MNHEY and CDR2 reads SVGEGT. The CDR3 goes from the cysteine to the phenylalanine over 15 residues.